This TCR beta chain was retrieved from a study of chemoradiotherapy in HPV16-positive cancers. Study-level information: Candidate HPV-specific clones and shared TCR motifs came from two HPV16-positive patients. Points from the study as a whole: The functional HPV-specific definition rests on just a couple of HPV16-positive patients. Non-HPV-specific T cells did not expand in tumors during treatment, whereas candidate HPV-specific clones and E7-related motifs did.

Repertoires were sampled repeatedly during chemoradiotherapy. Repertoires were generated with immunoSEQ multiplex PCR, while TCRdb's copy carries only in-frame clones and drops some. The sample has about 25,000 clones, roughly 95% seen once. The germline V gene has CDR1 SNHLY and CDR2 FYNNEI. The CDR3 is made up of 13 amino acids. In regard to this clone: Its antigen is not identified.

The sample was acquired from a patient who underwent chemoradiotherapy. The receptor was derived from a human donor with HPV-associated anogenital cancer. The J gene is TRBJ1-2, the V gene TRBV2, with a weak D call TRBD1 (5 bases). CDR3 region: CVPALTGGDGYTF. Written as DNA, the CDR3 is TGTGTCCCCGCTTTAACGGGGGGGGACGGCTACACCTTC.